This T cell receptor (beta chain) was obtained from a study of shared clonotypes between healthy human individuals. CDR1 MNHEY and CDR2 SMNVEV come from the germline V gene (reference sequence). The CDR3 loop spans 15 amino acids. After removal of 8 bases from V and 8 bases from J, the junction contained 12 bases not matched to a gene. The assay was immunoSEQ multiplex PCR, and TCRdb's table has in-frame clones only and misses some. The data show about 2.4 million clones, 90% to 95% seen once. The chain uses TRBV27 and TRBJ2-4, with 10 nucleotides matching TRBD1. The TCR sequence derives from a young man in good health. Some clones in this sample may be carry-over from other donors' samples. The sample comprised naive CD4+ T cells from PBMCs. As to subset: CD45RA+ positively selected. CDR3 loop: CASRGWTGGLDIQYF. The CDR3 coding sequence is TGTGCCAGCCGAGGCTGGACAGGGGGTTTAGACATTCAGTACTTC.